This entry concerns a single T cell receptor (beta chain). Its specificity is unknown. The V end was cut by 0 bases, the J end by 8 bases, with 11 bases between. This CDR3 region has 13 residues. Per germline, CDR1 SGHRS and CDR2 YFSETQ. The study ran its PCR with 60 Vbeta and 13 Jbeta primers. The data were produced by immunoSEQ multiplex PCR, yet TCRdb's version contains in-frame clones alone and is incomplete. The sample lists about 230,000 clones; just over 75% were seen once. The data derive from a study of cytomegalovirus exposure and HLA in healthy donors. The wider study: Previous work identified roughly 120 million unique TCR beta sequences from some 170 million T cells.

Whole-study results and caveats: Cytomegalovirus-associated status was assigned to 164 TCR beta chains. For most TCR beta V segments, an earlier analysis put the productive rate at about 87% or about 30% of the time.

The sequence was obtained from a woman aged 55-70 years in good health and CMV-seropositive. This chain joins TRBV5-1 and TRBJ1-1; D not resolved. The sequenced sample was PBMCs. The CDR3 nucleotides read TGCGCCAGCAGCTTGGATGAGGAACGGGAAGCTTTCTTT. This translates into CASSLDEEREAFF.